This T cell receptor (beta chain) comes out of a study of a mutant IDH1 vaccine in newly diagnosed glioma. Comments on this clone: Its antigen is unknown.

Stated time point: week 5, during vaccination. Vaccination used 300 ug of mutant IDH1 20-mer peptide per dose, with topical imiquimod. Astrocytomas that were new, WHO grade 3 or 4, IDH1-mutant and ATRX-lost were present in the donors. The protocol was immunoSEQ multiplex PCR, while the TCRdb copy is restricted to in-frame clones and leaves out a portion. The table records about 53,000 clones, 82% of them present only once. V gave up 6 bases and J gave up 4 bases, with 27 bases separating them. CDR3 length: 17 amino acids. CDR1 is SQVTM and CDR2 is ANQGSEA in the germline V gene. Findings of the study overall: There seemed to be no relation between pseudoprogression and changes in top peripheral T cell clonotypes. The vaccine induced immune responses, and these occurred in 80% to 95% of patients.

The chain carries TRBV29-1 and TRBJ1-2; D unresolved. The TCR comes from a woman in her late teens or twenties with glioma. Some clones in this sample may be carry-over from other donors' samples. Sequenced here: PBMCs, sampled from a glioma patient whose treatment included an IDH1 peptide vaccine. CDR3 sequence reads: CSVHTPPQATILYGYTF. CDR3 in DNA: TGCAGCGTCCACACCCCCCCGCAGGCCACGATTCTCTATGGCTACACCTTC.